The 28 T cell receptor beta chains below come from one sample, sequenced in a study of STAT5B mutations in CD4+ large granular lymphocyte leukemia (dated by TCRdb to between 2021 and 2024). Libraries were prepared through the immunoSEQ multiplex PCR assay. Not all clones reach the TCRdb copy of this immuneACCESS table, which keeps in-frame sequences only. Checked studies attribute under half of the gap to unresolved V genes and leave the rest unexplained. The table for this sample lists roughly 34,000 clones; 75% to 85% of them were counted only once. The top ten clones comprise under 4.5% of the sample. The sequenced material came from CD4+ T cells from blood buffy coats. These receptors were collected from a human donor in good health.

The CDR3 DNA is TGTGCCAGCAGCGTCACTAGCGGGCCTTACAATGAGCAGTTCTTC. Translated, it gives CASSVTSGPYNEQFF. The genes are TRBV9 and TRBJ2-1, with 9 nucleotides matching TRBD2. This CDR3 is 15 amino acids long. The germline V gene has CDR1 SGDLS and CDR2 YYNGEE. With V trimmed by 2 bases and J by 4 bases, 4 bases remained unmatched.

This sequence joins TRBV7-8 and TRBJ2-5, with a tentative D call TRBD1 (6 bases). This CDR3 has 13 amino acids. The germline CDR1 and CDR2 sequences are SGHVS and FQNEAQ. V lost 5 bases to trimming and J lost 3 bases, with 10 bases between them. DNA for the CDR3: TGTGCCAGCAGCATCGGGGACAAAGAGACCCAGTACTTC. This gives the protein CASSIGDKETQYF.

The chain is built from TRBV4-3 and TRBJ2-3; 13 bases map to TRBD2. CDR1 and CDR2 (germline): LGHNA, YSLEER. With 4 bases clipped from V and 6 bases from J, the junction kept 10 bases outside the gene matches. CDR3 length: 17 amino acids. Here the CDR3 DNA reads TGCGCCAGCAGCCGATCGGGACTAGCGGGATCCCTGGATACGCAGTATTTT. Its translation: CASSRSGLAGSLDTQYF.

The rearrangement joins TRBV6-1 to TRBJ2-5; D gene uncertain. V gave up 1 base and J gave up 3 bases, with 9 bases separating them. This CDR3 has 14 amino acids. The V gene's germline CDR1 is MNHNS and CDR2 SASEGT. The CDR3 protein is CASSEGGSKETQYF. In DNA form, the CDR3 reads TGTGCCAGCAGTGAAGGAGGCAGCAAAGAGACCCAGTACTTC.

This chain uses TRBV10-1 with TRBJ2-1; 10 nucleotides align to TRBD2. CDR1 and CDR2 from the germline V gene are WNHNN and SYGVQD (reference sequence). Germline trimming cut 6 bases from V and 7 bases from J; bases unmatched to any gene: 6. The CDR3 length is 14 residues. CDR3 sequence reads: CASSSGLAPNEQFF. CDR3 bases: TGCGCCAGCAGCTCGGGACTAGCGCCTAATGAGCAGTTCTTC.

The chain is built from TRBV29-1 and TRBJ2-5; possibly TRBD1 or TRBD2 for D (6 bases each). This CDR3 is 12 amino acids long. Trimming removed 7 bases at V and 1 base at J, with 10 bases between. CDR1 is SQVTM and CDR2 is ANQGSEA in the germline V gene. The CDR3 loop reads CSAGGFQETQYF. In DNA, the CDR3 is TGCAGCGCCGGGGGCTTCCAAGAGACCCAGTACTTC.

V and J are TRBV11-2 and TRBJ2-5; 10 bases match TRBD2. V trimming: 5 bases; J trimming: 5 bases; junction bases outside the gene matches: 14. Germline V gene lookup returns CDR1 SGHAT and CDR2 FQNNGV. This CDR3 has 17 amino acids. This CDR3 is CASSLGVAGGRGETQYF. The DNA of the CDR3 is TGTGCCAGCAGCCTCGGCGTAGCGGGGGGCCGGGGGGAGACCCAGTACTTC.

J is TRBJ1-6 and V is TRBV6-5; 7 positions agree with TRBD1. The trim removed 7 bases at V and 8 bases at J, leaving 5 bases unmatched. Germline CDR1 MNHEY, CDR2 SVGAGI. The CDR3 consists of 13 residues. The CDR3 nucleotides read TGTGCCAGCAACTCGGGGACAGATTCACCCCTCCACTTT. This translates into CASNSGTDSPLHF.

The V call is TRBV28, the J call TRBJ2-1, with 10 bases matching TRBD2. Germline V gene data show CDR1 as MDHEN and CDR2 as SYDVKM. The CDR3 has 17 amino acids. Losses at the gene ends were 3 bases for V and 9 bases for J; bases not matched to a gene: 14. CDR3 nucleotides: TGTGCCAGCAGTTTGACGCTGCTAGCGGGAGTGGGTAGTGAGCAGTTCTTC. Residues: CASSLTLLAGVGSEQFF.

This chain uses TRBV7-9 with TRBJ2-1, with TRBD2 identical over 7 bases. In germline, CDR1 is SEHNR, CDR2 FQNEAQ (reference sequence). V lost 5 bases to trimming and J lost 7 bases; unmatched junction nucleotides: 8. This CDR3 has 14 residues. CDR3 in amino acids: CASSPGRGRNEQFF. The CDR3 DNA reads TGTGCCAGCAGCCCAGGGAGGGGACGGAATGAGCAGTTCTTC.

The rearrangement links TRBV11-1 to TRBJ1-3; D ambiguous. The CDR3 totals 14 residues. V was cut by 1 base and J by 1 base, with 5 bases left in between. Germline V gene sequence: CDR1 SGHAT, CDR2 FQDESV (reference sequence). CDR3 nucleotide sequence: TGTGCCAGCAGCTTAGGCGAATCTGGAAACACCATATATTTT. This codes for CASSLGESGNTIYF.

The rearrangement links TRBV5-6 to TRBJ2-2; 8 nucleotides line up with TRBD2. V was pared by 0 bases and J by 6 bases, with 7 bases of the junction left unmatched. Per the germline V gene, CDR1 is SGHDT and CDR2 is YYEEEE. This CDR3 has 16 residues. The CDR3 reads CASSLVPGGPAGELFF. Written as DNA, the CDR3 is TGTGCCAGCAGCTTGGTCCCGGGAGGGCCCGCCGGGGAGCTGTTTTTT.

This clone was recorded once. The chain couples TRBV6-5 to TRBJ2-5; D ambiguous. Per the germline V gene, CDR1 is MNHEY and CDR2 is SVGAGI. The CDR3 loop spans 14 amino acids. Trimming pared 10 bases from V and 3 bases from J, leaving 18 bases between. The CDR3 reads CATHRPFPEETQYF. The CDR3 coding sequence is TGTGCCACCCACCGCCCCTTCCCTGAAGAGACCCAGTACTTC.

The J gene is TRBJ2-7, the V gene TRBV5-4; TRBD1 is a possible D gene (6 bases). The CDR3 consists of 13 residues. The V end was cut by 9 bases, the J end by 4 bases, with 17 bases between. Germline V lookup: CDR1 SGHNT, CDR2 YYREEE (reference sequence). The CDR3 DNA is TGTGCCACCAAACAGGGAAGTGGGTACGAGCAGTACTTC. It translates to CATKQGSGYEQYF. Using reference TRBV5-4 and TRBJ2-7 for the parts outside the CDR3, the full variable domain is ETGVTQSPTHLIKTRGQQVTLRCSSQSGHNTVSWYQQALGQGPQFIFQYYREEENGRGNFPPRFSGLQFPNYSSELNVNALELDDSALYLCATKQGSGYEQYFGPGTRLTVT.

The chain employs TRBV19 and TRBJ2-1; 7 bases fit TRBD1. CDR1 is LNHDA and CDR2 is SQIVND in the germline V gene (reference sequence). This CDR3 contains 15 residues. V shed 6 bases, J shed 8 bases, and the junction held 13 bases outside the gene matches. CDR3 nucleotides: TGTGCCAGTAGCTCACAGGGGTTCGGCGGCTATGAGCAGTTCTTC. It yields the protein CASSSQGFGGYEQFF.

The chain links TRBV5-8 to TRBJ1-1; 8 nucleotides align to TRBD1. With V trimmed by 4 bases and J by 0 bases, 8 bases remained unmatched. This CDR3 spans 16 amino acids. CDR1 and CDR2 from the germline V gene are SGHTS and YDEGEE. This CDR3 reads CASSRWTGSVNTEAFF. CDR3 sequence (DNA): TGTGCCAGCAGCAGGTGGACAGGGAGCGTGAACACTGAAGCTTTCTTT.

This chain uses TRBV19 with TRBJ1-2; D gene uncertain. Trimming took 0 bases from V and 5 from J, leaving 10 bases between them. CDR1 LNHDA and CDR2 SQIVND come from the germline V gene (reference sequence). CDR3 size: 14 residues. CDR3 residues: CASSIDGGRYGYTF. The DNA of the CDR3 is TGTGCCAGTAGTATAGACGGAGGACGATATGGCTACACCTTC.

The chain has TRBV27 and TRBJ1-4; D perhaps matches TRBD1 (5 bases). Trimming cost V 2 bases and J 8 bases, with 18 bases left between them. Germline assignment: CDR1 MNHEY and CDR2 SMNVEV (reference sequence). The length of the CDR3 is 16 residues. The CDR3, as DNA: TGTGCCAGCAGTTTAGAAGGCTTTGGGGGTCAGGAAAAACTGTTTTTT. It yields the protein CASSLEGFGGQEKLFF.

The chain uses TRBV4-3 and TRBJ1-5, with D perhaps matching TRBD1 (5 bases). Germline lookup yields CDR1 LGHNA and CDR2 YSLEER. V lost 1 base and J lost 2, with 12 bases in between. This CDR3 is 16 amino acids long. In DNA form, the CDR3 reads TGCGCCAGCAGCCAAGGGGCAGGGTCGCGCAATCAGCCCCAGCATTTT. It translates to CASSQGAGSRNQPQHF.

The CDR3 DNA is TGTGCCAGCAGTTACTCTAGCGGGGGGGAGACCCAGTACTTC. Translating gives CASSYSSGGETQYF. The chain employs TRBV6-5 and TRBJ2-5; 10 bases map to TRBD2. The CDR3 contains 14 residues. After removal of 0 bases from V and 5 bases from J, the junction contained 0 bases not matched to a gene. The germline V gene encodes CDR1 MNHEY and CDR2 SVGAGI.

This clone appeared a few times. This chain connects TRBV11-2 to TRBJ1-5; no clear D gene. Trimming cost V 2 bases and J 0 bases, with 5 bases left between them. The germline V gene encodes CDR1 SGHAT and CDR2 FQNNGV. This CDR3 has 14 residues. CDR3 sequence reads: CASSLTYSNQPQHF. CDR3 sequence (DNA): TGTGCCAGCAGCTTAACCTATAGCAATCAGCCCCAGCATTTT.

V is TRBV7-9 and J is TRBJ2-2; no reliable D call. Trimming stripped 4 bases from V and 3 bases from J, with 9 bases between. Germline V gives CDR1 SEHNR, CDR2 FQNEAQ (reference sequence). This CDR3 spans 14 amino acids. The CDR3 loop reads CASSYSKHTGELFF. The CDR3 DNA sequence: TGTGCCAGCAGCTATAGTAAACACACCGGGGAGCTGTTTTTT.

This clone was seen once. The V gene is TRBV12-5, the J gene TRBJ2-3; 9 bases fit TRBD2. Germline-derived CDR1 and CDR2 are LGHNT and FRNRAP. J was trimmed by 1 base and V by 1 base; bases with no gene match: 6. This CDR3 spans 17 amino acids. The CDR3 loop reads CASGLGSRTSGTDTQYF. CDR3 bases: TGTGCTAGTGGTTTGGGATCTCGGACTAGCGGCACAGATACGCAGTATTTT. The full variable domain, completed using reference TRBV12-5 and TRBJ2-3, is DARVTQTPRHKVTEMGQEVTMRCQPILGHNTVFWYRQTMMQGLELLAYFRNRAPLDDSGMPKDRFSAEMPDATLATLKIQPSEPRDSAVYFCASGLGSRTSGTDTQYFGPGTRLTVL.

The V and J genes are TRBV28 and TRBJ2-7; D remains unclear. Germline V gene lookup returns CDR1 MDHEN and CDR2 SYDVKM. The CDR3 is 13 residues long. V shed 3 bases and J shed 3 bases, with 9 bases lying between them. This chain's CDR3 is CASSLPGNYEQYF. As DNA, the CDR3 is TGTGCCAGCAGTTTGCCAGGTAACTACGAGCAGTACTTC.

The rearrangement links TRBV28 to TRBJ1-2; D remains unclear. CDR1 MDHEN and CDR2 SYDVKM come from the germline V gene. Trimming took 4 bases from V and 8 from J, leaving 11 bases between them. The CDR3 length is 12 residues. The CDR3 loop reads CASSSDLGGYTF. DNA for the CDR3: TGTGCCAGCAGTTCCGACCTGGGCGGCTACACCTTC.

A single count supports this clone. The chain uses TRBV7-2 and TRBJ2-5, with 15 positions matching TRBD2. CDR1 and CDR2 from the germline V gene are SGHTA and FQGNSA. The CDR3 sequence is 16 residues long. After removal of 2 bases from V and 6 bases from J, the junction contained 4 bases not matched to a gene. In DNA form, the CDR3 reads TGTGCCAGCAGCTTAAGTGGGACTAGCGGGGGGAAGACCCAGTACTTC. Encoded protein: CASSLSGTSGGKTQYF.

The chain carries TRBV6-5 and TRBJ2-5; either TRBD1 or TRBD2 may fit D (5 bases each). The length of the CDR3 is 15 residues. The ends were cut back, 6 bases at V and 5 bases at J, with 19 bases in the middle. Per the germline V gene, CDR1 is MNHEY and CDR2 is SVGAGI. As DNA, the CDR3 is TGTGCCAGCAGCAGGGACCTTACAACGGGGGAGACCCAGTACTTC. It translates to CASSRDLTTGETQYF.

This clone was observed a single time. The chain employs TRBV6-4 and TRBJ2-2; D ambiguous. In germline, CDR1 is MRHNA, CDR2 SNTAGT. V was pared by 0 bases and J by 5 bases, with 13 bases between. This CDR3 has 16 residues. For the CDR3, the DNA is TGTGCCAGCAGTGACTCTACTGGCAGTTGGACCGGGGAGCTGTTTTTT. Protein product: CASSDSTGSWTGELFF.